The 32 T cell receptor beta chains reported below all come from one sample, sequenced in a study of beta chain features in type 1 diabetes. Study findings and constraints: TCRB CDR3 length was moderately but significantly reduced in all four CD4+ subsets of Type 1 diabetes patients.

The entirety of the isolated RNA underwent reverse transcription, so expressed TCRB transcripts were sequenced. Sequencing was performed with immunoSEQ multiplex PCR; in TCRdb, only in-frame clones are kept and a portion is missing. This repertoire shows 120,000 or so clones, roughly 17% found once; its top ten account for around 2.5%. Antigens of these TCRs are unknown. Sample: central memory CD4+ T cells from blood. The receptors originated from a man between 18 and 29 years old with type 1 diabetes.

Remarks on this clone: Other nucleotide sequences in the sample specify the same CDR3. The chain links TRBV5-1 to TRBJ2-3; 11 bases match TRBD2. Germline V gene sequence: CDR1 SGHRS, CDR2 YFSETQ. With 0 bases clipped from V and 4 bases from J, the junction kept 1 base outside the gene matches. The CDR3 is 15 amino acids. CDR3 in DNA: TGCGCCAGCAGCTTGGAACTAGCGGGAGCAGATACGCAGTATTTT. Translated: CASSLELAGADTQYF.

The rearrangement links TRBV18 to TRBJ2-7, with 8 bases aligning to TRBD1. V was pared by 7 bases and J by 3 bases, with 5 bases of the junction left unmatched. Germline V CDR1 and CDR2: KGHSH, LQKENI. The CDR3 consists of 13 residues. In DNA, the CDR3 is TGTGCCAGCTTATCGACAGGGGACTACGAGCAGTACTTC. It codes for CASLSTGDYEQYF. Drawing the rest from reference TRBV18 and TRBJ2-7, the complete variable domain is NAGVMQNPRHLVRRRGQEARLRCSPMKGHSHVYWYRQLPEEGLKFMVYLQKENIIDESGMPKERFSAEFPKEGPSILRIQQVVRGDSAAYFCASLSTGDYEQYFGPGTRLTVT.

This chain joins TRBV11-2 and TRBJ1-1; D gene ambiguous. This CDR3 has 16 amino acids. Germline V gene lookup returns CDR1 SGHAT and CDR2 FQNNGV. Trimming shortened V by 2 bases and J by 1 base, and 14 bases separated the two germline ends. The DNA for the CDR3 is TGTGCCAGCAGCTTATCAGCCGCGCGGACGAACACTGAAGCTTTCTTT. Its translation is CASSLSAARTNTEAFF.

This chain joins TRBV30 and TRBJ2-5; D gene unclear. The germline V gene has CDR1 GTSNPN and CDR2 SVGIG (reference sequence). V lost 0 bases and J 5 bases, leaving 10 bases between the germline ends. This CDR3 contains 13 residues. The CDR3 region is CAWSVLTSETQYF. CDR3 bases: TGTGCCTGGAGTGTACTAACTTCGGAGACCCAGTACTTC.

This clone was detected only a few times. The rearrangement joins TRBV29-1 to TRBJ2-5; 10 bases are shared with TRBD2. The CDR3 has 13 residues. Germline V gene data show CDR1 as SQVTM and CDR2 as ANQGSEA. Germline trimming cut 6 bases from V and 4 bases from J; bases unmatched to any gene: 5. The CDR3 loop reads CSVGTSAGETQYF. CDR3 sequence (DNA): TGCAGCGTCGGGACTAGCGCGGGAGAGACCCAGTACTTC.

J is TRBJ2-4 and V is TRBV29-1; no clear D. CDR3 size: 12 residues. V was pared by 6 bases and J by 3 bases, with 9 bases between. Germline CDR1 and CDR2: SQVTM and ANQGSEA. The CDR3 loop reads CSVNFGKNIQYF. CDR3 nucleotide sequence: TGCAGCGTGAATTTTGGCAAAAACATTCAGTACTTC.

The genes are TRBV29-1 and TRBJ1-6, with 7 bases lining up with TRBD1. The V gene's germline CDR1 is SQVTM and CDR2 ANQGSEA. The CDR3 is 13 amino acids. The J segment lost 7 bases and the V segment lost 6 bases, leaving 6 bases of the junction unmatched. In DNA, the CDR3 is TGCAGCGTGGGAGAGACAGGGAATTCACCCCTCCACTTT. It yields the protein CSVGETGNSPLHF.

V gene TRBV27 combines with J gene TRBJ2-5; TRBD2 agrees at 8 bases. The CDR3 is made up of 15 amino acids. Germline values: CDR1 MNHEY, CDR2 SMNVEV (reference sequence). The V segment lost 8 bases and the J segment 1 base; nucleotides outside the gene matches: 9. As DNA, the CDR3 is TGTGCCAGCGGCTCCGGGGGGGAGGGCCAAGAGACCCAGTACTTC. This sequence encodes CASGSGGEGQETQYF.

This clone has a handful of counts. The V gene is TRBV11-2, the J gene TRBJ2-5; D uncertain. Trimming removed 4 bases at V and 1 base at J, with 7 bases between. The V gene's germline CDR1 is SGHAT and CDR2 FQNNGV. The CDR3 is 13 residues long. DNA for the CDR3: TGTGCCAGCAGCTGGCGCAGCCAAGAGACCCAGTACTTC. Translated: CASSWRSQETQYF.

Only a few counts were recorded for this clone. This chain connects TRBV25-1 to TRBJ2-2, with 7 positions matching TRBD2. The germline V gene has CDR1 MGHDK and CDR2 SYGVNS. After removal of 1 base from V and 3 bases from J, the junction contained 11 bases not matched to a gene. The CDR3 runs to 18 residues. The CDR3 DNA reads TGTGCCAGCAGTGAATCAGTAGCGGGTGAAGTGCACACCGGGGAGCTGTTTTTT. Its translation: CASSESVAGEVHTGELFF.

The rearrangement uses TRBV5-1 and TRBJ2-7, with D possibly being TRBD2 (5 bases). The CDR3 extends over 13 amino acids. Trimming left V 5 bases short and J 2 bases short, with 11 bases between. Germline-derived CDR1 and CDR2 are SGHRS and YFSETQ. This chain's CDR3 is CASSWESAYEQYF. CDR3 DNA sequence: TGCGCCAGCAGTTGGGAGTCGGCCTACGAGCAGTACTTC.

The J gene is TRBJ2-3, the V gene TRBV9; 8 nucleotides match TRBD1. The V segment lost 0 bases and the J segment 3 bases; nucleotides outside the gene matches: 6. The CDR3 contains 16 residues. Germline V gives CDR1 SGDLS, CDR2 YYNGEE. The CDR3 sequence: CASSVEQGVSTDTQYF. The CDR3 DNA follows: TGTGCCAGCAGCGTAGAACAGGGGGTGTCAACAGATACGCAGTATTTT.

This rearrangement joins TRBV11-2 to TRBJ2-7, with no clear D. CDR3 length: 14 amino acids. With 1 base removed from V and 1 base from J, the gap between germline ends came to 8 bases. Per germline, CDR1 SGHAT and CDR2 FQNNGV. In DNA form, the CDR3 reads TGTGCCAGCAGCTTAGCTCCTGGGTCCTACGAGCAGTACTTC. Its protein is CASSLAPGSYEQYF.

This clone was recorded a few times. DNA of the CDR3: TGTGCCAGCAGCCTCCGGGACAATGAGCAGTTCTTC. It specifies CASSLRDNEQFF. This chain joins TRBV11-3 and TRBJ2-1; no reliable D call. The CDR3 has 12 amino acids. V was trimmed by 5 bases and J by 5 bases, leaving 7 bases between them. From germline, CDR1 is SGHNT and CDR2 YENEEA.

This clone has only a few counts. The rearrangement links TRBV2 to TRBJ2-1; D is possibly TRBD1 (5 bases). Germline CDR1 reads SNHLY; CDR2 reads FYNNEI. The CDR3 totals 15 residues. V shed 4 bases and J shed 0 bases, with 10 bases lying between them. The CDR3 here is CASSGPRGSYNEQFF. CDR3 coding DNA: TGTGCCAGCAGTGGGCCAAGGGGCTCCTACAATGAGCAGTTCTTC.

This clone qualifies as medium-sized. The chain combines TRBV5-4 with TRBJ2-3; possible D gene TRBD1, 6 bases. The CDR3 contains 14 residues. Germline CDR1 is SGHNT and CDR2 is YYREEE (reference sequence). V lost 3 bases and J 0 bases, leaving 8 bases between the germline ends. The CDR3 protein is CASSSQGSTDTQYF. CDR3 nucleotide sequence: TGTGCCAGCAGCTCCCAGGGGAGCACAGATACGCAGTATTTT.

This chain connects TRBV19 to TRBJ2-5; D possibly uses TRBD1 or TRBD2 (6 bases each). Trimming removed 5 bases from V and 7 bases from J, with 17 bases in between. The CDR3 runs to 14 residues. Germline assignment: CDR1 LNHDA and CDR2 SQIVND (reference sequence). Written as DNA, the CDR3 is TGTGCCAGTAGTGGGACGGGGGCCGCCGGGACCCAGTACTTC. Translated: CASSGTGAAGTQYF. The full variable domain, with the rest looked up from reference TRBV19 and TRBJ2-5, is DGGITQSPKYLFRKEGQNVTLSCEQNLNHDAMYWYRQDPGQGLRLIYYSQIVNDFQKGDIAEGYSVSREKKESFPLTVTSAQKNPTAFYLCASSGTGAAGTQYFGPGTRLLVL.

The chain carries TRBV5-4 and TRBJ2-7; no firm D call. V lost 5 bases and J 7 bases, leaving 10 bases between the germline ends. Germline CDR1 SGHNT, CDR2 YYREEE (reference sequence). The CDR3 runs 11 residues. The CDR3 here is CASRGFGEQYF. In DNA, the CDR3 is TGTGCCAGCAGAGGTTTCGGGGAGCAGTACTTC.

Comments on this clone: Other DNA variants within this sample encode the same CDR3. The chain is built from TRBV18 and TRBJ1-4, with D possibly TRBD1 on 6 matching bases. Between the trimmed V and J ends, which lost 3 bases and 1 base, there was a span of 12 bases. The CDR3 runs 16 residues. The germline CDR1 and CDR2 sequences are KGHSH and LQKENI. The CDR3 loop is CASSPGQGGTNEKLFF. CDR3 in DNA: TGTGCCAGCTCACCTGGACAAGGGGGAACTAATGAAAAACTGTTTTTT.

This clone occurred a few times. The rearrangement joins TRBV14 to TRBJ2-1; 8 positions agree with TRBD1. Germline V lookup: CDR1 SGHDN, CDR2 FVKESK. V shed 8 bases and J 6 bases; nucleotides not matched to a gene: 6. The CDR3 extends over 13 amino acids. CDR3 bases: TGTGCCAGCGGGCAGGGGGCTTTCAATGAGCAGTTCTTC. It translates to CASGQGAFNEQFF.

This clone has just a few counts. The V gene is TRBV7-2, the J gene TRBJ2-7; 9 positions agree with TRBD2. The germline V gene encodes CDR1 SGHTA and CDR2 FQGNSA. The CDR3 consists of 15 residues. Trimming at V came to 1 base and at J to 4 bases, leaving 5 bases not matched to a gene. The CDR3 DNA reads as TGTGCCAGCAGCTTAGGCGGGACTAGCTCGTACGAGCAGTACTTC. Translation: CASSLGGTSSYEQYF.

A note on this clone: The sample has other DNA sequences that encode this CDR3 too. The chain employs TRBV7-3 and TRBJ2-1; TRBD1 agrees at 7 bases. The V gene's germline CDR1 is SGHTA and CDR2 FQGTGA. The CDR3 spans 11 residues. The V and J ends lost 6 bases and 8 bases, in that order; junction bases with no gene match: 1. CDR3 in amino acids: CASSQGDEQFF. CDR3 DNA: TGTGCCAGCAGTCAGGGGGATGAGCAGTTCTTC.

This chain links TRBV5-4 with TRBJ2-1; tentative D call: TRBD1 (5 bases). The CDR3 totals 14 residues. Germline CDR1 reads SGHNT; CDR2 reads YYREEE (reference sequence). The V end was cut by 1 base, the J end by 5 bases, with 10 bases between. CDR3 sequence (DNA): TGTGCCAGCAGCTTGAGGACACTTAACAATGAGCAGTTCTTC. Translated: CASSLRTLNNEQFF.

The chain joins TRBV18 to TRBJ1-6; D may be TRBD1 (6 bases). In germline, CDR1 is KGHSH, CDR2 LQKENI. The CDR3 is 15 residues long. Trimming stripped 2 bases from V and 8 bases from J, with 13 bases between. The CDR3 protein is CASSPFTGADSPLHF. In DNA form, the CDR3 reads TGTGCCAGCTCACCATTTACGGGGGCAGATTCACCCCTCCACTTT.

Turning to this clone: Other DNA sequences of this sample code for an identical CDR3. This chain connects TRBV19 to TRBJ1-1, with D hard to call. The ends were cut back, 7 bases at V and 1 base at J, with 10 bases in the middle. This CDR3 region has 13 residues. CDR1 and CDR2 (germline): LNHDA, SQIVND (reference sequence). CDR3 nucleotides: TGTGCCAGTACCCCCCGACAGAACACTGAAGCTTTCTTT. Translating it yields CASTPRQNTEAFF.

This clone was found a few times. The chain links TRBV10-3 to TRBJ2-3; 11 bases agree with TRBD2. The germline gives CDR1 ENHRY, CDR2 SYGVKD. The CDR3 is 16 amino acids. The V segment lost 7 bases and the J segment 6 bases; nucleotides outside the gene matches: 12. CDR3 in DNA: TGTGCCATCACCTCCGGGACTAGCGGACTGGGTGATACGCAGTATTTT. Protein sequence: CAITSGTSGLGDTQYF.

V is TRBV5-1 and J is TRBJ2-3; D is ambiguous. V was clipped by 2 bases and J by 0 bases, with 4 bases between them. Per germline, CDR1 SGHRS and CDR2 YFSETQ. The CDR3 extends over 13 amino acids. CDR3 nucleotide sequence: TGCGCCAGCAGCTTCCACAGCACAGATACGCAGTATTTT. Protein sequence: CASSFHSTDTQYF.

J is TRBJ2-7 and V is TRBV7-9; the D call may be TRBD1 or TRBD2 (6 bases each). V lost 1 base to trimming and J lost 7 bases, with 14 bases between them. In germline, CDR1 is SEHNR, CDR2 FQNEAQ (reference sequence). This CDR3 has 14 amino acids. CDR3 sequence reads: CASSLEGQGREQYF. DNA of the CDR3: TGTGCCAGCAGCTTAGAGGGGCAGGGGAGGGAGCAGTACTTC.

The V gene is TRBV27, the J gene TRBJ2-3; possible D gene TRBD1, 5 bases. V was clipped by 10 bases and J by 4 bases, with 24 bases between them. Germline V gene sequence: CDR1 MNHEY, CDR2 SMNVEV (reference sequence). This CDR3 comprises 16 residues. The CDR3, as DNA: TGTGCCACCCTTAGAGGACCAGGGTCTTCACCAGATACGCAGTATTTT. The encoded protein is CATLRGPGSSPDTQYF.

This clone has just a few counts. The rearrangement uses TRBV2 and TRBJ2-1; D could derive from TRBD1 or TRBD2 (5 bases each). Looked up from germline, CDR1 is SNHLY and CDR2 is FYNNEI. The CDR3 consists of 13 residues. V was pared by 6 bases and J by 7 bases, with 13 bases between. CDR3 residues: CASSLVGVNEQFF. In DNA, the CDR3 is TGTGCCAGCAGCCTTGTGGGGGTGAATGAGCAGTTCTTC. The entire variable domain, with the rest obtained from reference TRBV2 and TRBJ2-1, is as follows: EPEVTQTPSHQVTQMGQEVILRCVPISNHLYFYWYRQILGQKVEFLVSFYNNEISEKSEIFDDQFSVERPDGSNFTLKIRSTKLEDSAMYFCASSLVGVNEQFFGPGTRLTVL.

This clone has ten or more counts. The J gene is TRBJ2-5, the V gene TRBV18, with no clear D. Germline values: CDR1 KGHSH, CDR2 LQKENI. Trimming took off 4 bases at V and 3 bases at J, with 0 bases between the two ends. The CDR3 has 10 amino acids. DNA for the CDR3: TGTGCCAGCTCACAAGAGACCCAGTACTTC. Its protein is CASSQETQYF.

There are a few counts of this clone. V and J are TRBV27 and TRBJ2-1, with 8 bases identical to TRBD1. The CDR3 loop spans 14 amino acids. Trimming at V came to 6 bases and at J to 9 bases, leaving 10 bases not matched to a gene. Germline V gives CDR1 MNHEY, CDR2 SMNVEV (reference sequence). The CDR3 sequence is CASSRQGRGVEQFF. For the CDR3, the DNA is TGTGCCAGCAGCCGACAGGGGAGAGGGGTTGAGCAGTTCTTC.